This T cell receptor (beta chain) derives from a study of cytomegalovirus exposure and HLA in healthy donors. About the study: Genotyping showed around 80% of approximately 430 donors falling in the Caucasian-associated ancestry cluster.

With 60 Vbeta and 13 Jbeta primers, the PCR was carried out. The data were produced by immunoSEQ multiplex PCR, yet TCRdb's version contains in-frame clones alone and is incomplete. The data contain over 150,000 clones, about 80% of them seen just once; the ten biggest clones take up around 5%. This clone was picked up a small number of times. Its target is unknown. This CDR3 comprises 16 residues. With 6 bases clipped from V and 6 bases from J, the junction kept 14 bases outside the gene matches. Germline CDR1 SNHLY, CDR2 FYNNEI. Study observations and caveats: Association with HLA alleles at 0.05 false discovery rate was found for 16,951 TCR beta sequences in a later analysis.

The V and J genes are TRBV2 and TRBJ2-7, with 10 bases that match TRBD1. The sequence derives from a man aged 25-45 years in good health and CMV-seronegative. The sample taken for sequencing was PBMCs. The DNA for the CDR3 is TGTGCCAGCAGAAAGAATAGCCGGGACAGGGGCGCCGAGCAGTACTTC. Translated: CASRKNSRDRGAEQYF.